This section outlines one T cell receptor beta chain sequence together with its context. The data derive from a study of Tregs in tolerant kidney transplant recipients. TCRdb keeps only in-frame clones here, not all; method: immunoSEQ multiplex PCR. The repertoire holds 85,000 to 90,000 clones, around nine tenths seen once, with over 3.5% in the top ten. CD4+CD25+CD127- Tregs, CD4+CD25- non-Tregs, CD4 and CD8 cells were sorted. Sequences were obtained from CD8+ T cells from blood. The TCR comes from a human donor in good health.

The CDR3 DNA reads TGTGCCAGCAGCTTAGACAGGGCTCCCTACTATGGCTACACCTTC. This codes for CASSLDRAPYYGYTF. The chain carries TRBV11-2 and TRBJ1-2; D might be TRBD1 (5 bases). In germline, CDR1 is SGHAT, CDR2 FQNNGV. The CDR3 spans 15 residues. The ends were cut back, 0 bases at V and 3 bases at J, with 11 bases in the middle.